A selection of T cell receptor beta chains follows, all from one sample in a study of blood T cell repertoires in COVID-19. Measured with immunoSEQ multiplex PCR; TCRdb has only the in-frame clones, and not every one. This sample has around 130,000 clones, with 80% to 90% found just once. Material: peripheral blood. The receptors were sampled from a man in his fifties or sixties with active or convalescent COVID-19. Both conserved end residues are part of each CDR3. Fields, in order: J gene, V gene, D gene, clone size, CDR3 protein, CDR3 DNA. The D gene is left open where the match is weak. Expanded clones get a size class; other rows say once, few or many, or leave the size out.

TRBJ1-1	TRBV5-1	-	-	CASSLSQTLEAFF	TGCGCCAGCAGCTTGTCACAGACACTTGAAGCTTTCTTT
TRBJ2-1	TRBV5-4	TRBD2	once	CASSLRREVYNEQFF	TGTGCCAGCAGCTTGAGGCGGGAGGTGTACAATGAGCAGTTCTTC
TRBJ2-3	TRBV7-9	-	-	CASSLAGSDTQYF	TGTGCCAGCAGCTTGGCAGGGTCCGATACGCAGTATTTT
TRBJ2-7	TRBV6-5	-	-	CASSTGPGYEQYF	TGTGCCAGCAGTACGGGTCCTGGCTACGAGCAGTACTTC
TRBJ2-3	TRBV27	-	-	CASSPTTPDTQYF	TGTGCCAGCAGTCCCACCACACCAGATACGCAGTATTTT
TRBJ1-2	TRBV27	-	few	CASSLQPNYGYTF	TGTGCCAGCAGTCTACAGCCTAACTATGGCTACACCTTC
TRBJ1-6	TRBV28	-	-	CASSPSRRAGLHF	TGTGCCAGCAGTCCCTCAAGGAGGGCGGGCCTCCACTTT
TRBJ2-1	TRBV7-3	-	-	CASSSQGNEQFF	TGTGCCAGCAGTTCGCAGGGAAATGAGCAGTTCTTC
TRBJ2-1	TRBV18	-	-	CASSPVAGQNEQFF	TGTGCCAGCTCACCCGTAGCGGGACAGAATGAGCAGTTCTTC
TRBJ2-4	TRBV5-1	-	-	CASSLTGRRAKNIQYF	TGCGCCAGCAGCTTGACAGGCCGTCGGGCCAAAAACATTCAGTACTTC
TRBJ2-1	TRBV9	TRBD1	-	CASSVGTTGGNEQFF	TGTGCCAGCAGCGTAGGCACGACAGGGGGCAACGAGCAGTTCTTC
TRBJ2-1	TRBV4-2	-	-	CASSPRGTEKNEQFF	TGTGCCAGCAGCCCCCGCGGGACCGAGAAAAATGAGCAGTTCTTC
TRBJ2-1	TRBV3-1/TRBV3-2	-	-	CASSQPRREQFF	TGTGCCAGCAGCCAACCAAGGAGGGAGCAGTTCTTC
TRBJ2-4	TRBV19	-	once	CASSGHGQPLAKNIQYF	TGTGCCAGTAGCGGACATGGACAACCCCTAGCCAAAAACATTCAGTACTTC
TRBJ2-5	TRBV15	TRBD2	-	CATRKAGGMSETQYF	TGTGCCACCCGCAAAGCGGGAGGAATGTCAGAGACCCAGTACTTC
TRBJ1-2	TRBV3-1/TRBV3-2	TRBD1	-	CASSQDSRTGKGYGYTF	TGTGCCAGCAGCCAAGATTCGCGGACAGGCAAGGGGTATGGCTACACCTTC
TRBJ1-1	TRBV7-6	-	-	CASSLVPEKGGRPEAFF	TGTGCCAGCAGCTTAGTACCGGAAAAGGGAGGAAGGCCTGAAGCTTTCTTT
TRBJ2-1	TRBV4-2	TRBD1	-	CASSQFVGTGLGNEQFF	TGTGCCAGCAGCCAGTTCGTCGGGACAGGGTTAGGCAATGAGCAGTTCTTC
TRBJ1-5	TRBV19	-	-	CASKNLAGVNQPQHF	TGTGCCAGTAAGAACTTGGCGGGGGTCAATCAGCCCCAGCATTTT
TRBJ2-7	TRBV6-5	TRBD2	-	CASTRESGGSYEQYF	TGTGCCAGCACCCGGGAGAGCGGGGGCTCCTACGAGCAGTACTTC
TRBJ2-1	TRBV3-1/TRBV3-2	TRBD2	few	CASSLGLAEQFF	TGTGCCAGCAGCCTGGGACTAGCGGAGCAGTTCTTC
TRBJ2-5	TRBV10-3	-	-	CAISQTEIQETQYF	TGTGCCATCAGTCAGACAGAAATCCAAGAGACCCAGTACTTC
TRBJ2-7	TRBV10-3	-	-	CAISDWATVSYEQYF	TGTGCCATCAGTGATTGGGCTACAGTCTCCTACGAGCAGTACTTC
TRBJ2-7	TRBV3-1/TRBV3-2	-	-	CASSPRASTTYEQYF	TGTGCCAGCAGCCCTCGGGCTAGCACGACCTACGAGCAGTACTTC
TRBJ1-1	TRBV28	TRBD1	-	CASSSRTGTAEAFF	TGTGCCAGCAGCTCCCGGACAGGGACCGCTGAAGCTTTCTTT
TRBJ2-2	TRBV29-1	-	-	CSALRTGELFF	TGCAGCGCCCTACGCACCGGGGAGCTGTTTTTT
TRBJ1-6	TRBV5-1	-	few	CASSWEGKSPLHF	TGCGCCAGCAGCTGGGAGGGGAAGTCACCCCTCCACTTT
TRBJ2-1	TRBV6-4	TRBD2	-	CASSQTSGTLYEQFF	TGTGCCAGCAGCCAAACTAGCGGGACTCTCTATGAGCAGTTCTTC
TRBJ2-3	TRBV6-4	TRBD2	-	CASSEGTSGSDTQYF	TGTGCCAGCAGTGAAGGGACTAGCGGGTCAGATACGCAGTATTTT
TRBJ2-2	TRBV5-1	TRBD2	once	CASSSSGRDTGELFF	TGCGCCAGCAGCTCTAGCGGGAGAGACACCGGGGAGCTGTTTTTT
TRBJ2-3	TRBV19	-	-	CASNAGWSTDTQYF	TGTGCCAGTAACGCGGGGTGGAGCACAGATACGCAGTATTTT